The 13 T cell receptor beta chains reported below all come from one sample, sequenced in a study of shared clonotypes between healthy human individuals. Using immunoSEQ multiplex PCR, the repertoire was profiled, and TCRdb retains in-frame clones only, with some absent. The sample has fewer than 1.8 million clones; 98% to 99% are singletons. The specimen was naive CD4+ T cells sorted from blood. The subset here: CD45RA+ positively selected. These TCRs come from a man aged 25-45 years in good health.

This chain joins TRBV5-6 and TRBJ2-7; 7 bases agree with TRBD1. The V gene's germline CDR1 is SGHDT and CDR2 YYEEEE. The J segment lost 1 base and the V segment lost 2 bases, leaving 3 bases of the junction unmatched. The CDR3 extends over 14 amino acids. CDR3 coding DNA: TGTGCCAGCAGCTTACCGGGACAGTCCTACGAGCAGTACTTC. As protein: CASSLPGQSYEQYF. The full variable domain, with the rest looked up from reference TRBV5-6 and TRBJ2-7, is DAGVTQSPTHLIKTRGQQVTLRCSPKSGHDTVSWYQQALGQGPQFIFQYYEEEERQRGNFPDRFSGHQFPNYSSELNVNALLLGDSALYLCASSLPGQSYEQYFGPGTRLTVT.

The chain uses TRBV6-5 and TRBJ2-5; 10 nucleotides agree with TRBD1. Trimming took 5 bases from V and 4 from J; bases not matched to a gene: 4. The length of the CDR3 is 14 residues. In germline, CDR1 is MNHEY, CDR2 SVGAGI. The CDR3 DNA follows: TGTGCCAGCAGTCCGGGACAGGGGAGAGAGACCCAGTACTTC. It codes for CASSPGQGRETQYF.

The chain carries TRBV6-5 and TRBJ2-1; 9 bases fit TRBD1. Germline CDR1 is MNHEY and CDR2 is SVGAGI. The CDR3 runs to 15 residues. V shed 0 bases, J shed 8 bases, and the junction held 5 bases outside the gene matches. In DNA form, the CDR3 reads TGTGCCAGCAGTTACTCTACAGGGGGCGTGTATGAGCAGTTCTTC. This codes for CASSYSTGGVYEQFF.

The CDR3 bases are TGTGCCAGCAGCTCCCGACTAGCGGGAGTGGGCGGGGAGCTGTTTTTT. Translating it yields CASSSRLAGVGGELFF. This chain links TRBV9 with TRBJ2-2, with 12 bases fitting TRBD2. The length of the CDR3 is 16 residues. After removal of 4 bases from V and 7 bases from J, the junction contained 8 bases not matched to a gene. Germline V gene sequence: CDR1 SGDLS, CDR2 YYNGEE.

This chain uses TRBV4-3 with TRBJ2-2, with D possibly matching TRBD1 (5 bases). The germline V and J ends were trimmed by 1 base and 9 bases, with 9 bases remaining between them. CDR1 LGHNA and CDR2 YSLEER come from the germline V gene. The CDR3 sequence is 13 residues long. The CDR3 sequence: CASSQAGWRELFF. The CDR3 bases are TGCGCCAGCAGCCAAGCAGGGTGGAGGGAGCTGTTTTTT.

The chain joins TRBV11-3 to TRBJ2-7; TRBD1 matches 9 bases. There are 14 residues in the CDR3. Germline V CDR1 and CDR2: SGHNT, YENEEA. The trim removed 5 bases at V and 2 bases at J, leaving 4 bases unmatched. CDR3 coding DNA: TGTGCCAGCAGCCCAGGACAGGGGCCCTACGAGCAGTACTTC. Its translation: CASSPGQGPYEQYF.

This clone was picked up one time. The identical CDR3 is also encoded by other nucleotide sequences in the sample. The chain employs TRBV27 and TRBJ2-7; D gene ambiguous. The CDR3 extends over 14 amino acids. With 1 base removed from V and 0 bases from J, the gap between germline ends came to 7 bases. Germline loops: CDR1 MNHEY, CDR2 SMNVEV (reference sequence). CDR3 sequence: CASSLLAASYEQYF. The CDR3 coding sequence is TGTGCCAGCAGTTTATTGGCAGCCTCCTACGAGCAGTACTTC.

This rearrangement joins TRBV5-1 to TRBJ2-4, with a weak D call TRBD1 (6 bases). The CDR3 totals 13 residues. The germline V gene encodes CDR1 SGHRS and CDR2 YFSETQ. The V gene lost 5 bases and the J gene lost 4 bases, with 10 bases spanning the gap. The CDR3 coding sequence is TGCGCCAGCAGGTTGCAGGGGAAAAACATTCAGTACTTC. Its translation: CASRLQGKNIQYF.

J is TRBJ1-3 and V is TRBV7-8, with TRBD1 matching over 10 bases. This CDR3 region has 15 residues. Germline lookup yields CDR1 SGHVS and CDR2 FQNEAQ. J was trimmed by 9 bases and V by 5 bases; bases with no gene match: 10. In DNA form, the CDR3 reads TGTGCCAGCAGCGCGGACAGGGGGATGTTCGGCACCATATATTTT. Encoded protein: CASSADRGMFGTIYF.

The chain has TRBV15 and TRBJ2-7, with 12 nucleotides matching TRBD1. The germline V gene has CDR1 LNHNV and CDR2 YYDKDF (reference sequence). Trimming removed 0 bases from V and 6 bases from J; junction bases left unmatched: 3. This CDR3 comprises 15 residues. The CDR3 sequence is CATSRDRDRGLEQYF. CDR3 DNA: TGTGCCACCAGCAGAGACCGGGACAGGGGGCTCGAGCAGTACTTC.

The gene calls are TRBV6-5 and TRBJ2-7; D is possibly TRBD1 (5 bases). CDR3 length equals 15 residues. Germline V gene lookup returns CDR1 MNHEY and CDR2 SVGAGI. Trimming removed 0 bases from V and 5 bases from J, with 14 bases in between. CDR3: CASSYSRAGNHEQYF. CDR3 DNA sequence: TGTGCCAGCAGTTACTCTCGAGCAGGGAACCACGAGCAGTACTTC.

V is TRBV27 and J is TRBJ2-7; tentative D call: TRBD2 (6 bases). This CDR3 contains 15 residues. Trimming took 3 bases from V and 2 from J, leaving 14 bases between them. Germline V gene data show CDR1 as MNHEY and CDR2 as SMNVEV (reference sequence). CDR3 DNA sequence: TGTGCCAGCAGTTTGAGGGGCGGGATTCCCTACGAGCAGTACTTC. Encoded protein: CASSLRGGIPYEQYF.

The rearrangement links TRBV18 to TRBJ2-2; the D gene is possibly TRBD1 (5 bases). Trimming cost V 5 bases and J 1 base, with 8 bases left between them. The CDR3 is 14 residues long. Germline values: CDR1 KGHSH, CDR2 LQKENI. The CDR3 coding sequence is TGTGCCAGCTCAAGAGGACAGAACACCGGGGAGCTGTTTTTT. Its translation is CASSRGQNTGELFF.